This T cell receptor (beta chain) was sequenced in a study of Ad26.COV2.S vaccination and SARS-CoV-2 variants. Study information: Participant was drawn from the COV1001 Ad26.COV2.S trial arm. By the intramuscular route, Ad26.COV2.S was given once, or twice 56 days apart.

Sequenced by immunoSEQ multiplex PCR; TCRdb stores in-frame clones only, minus some. This sample has about 350,000 clones, with approximately 90% found just once. This clone was recorded only once. Treatment here: around 19 received Ad26.COV2.S at low or high dose, single or two shots; several received placebo; per-sample allocation not given. On day 63 after the first injection, vaccine and placebo recipients gave samples. Ad26 vector vaccine expressed Wuhan-strain SARS-CoV-2 spike. With 3 bases removed from V and 8 bases from J, the gap between germline ends came to 13 bases. The V gene's germline CDR1 is LNHDA and CDR2 SQIVND (reference sequence). The CDR3 length is 14 residues.

This specimen consisted of peripheral blood, obtained in a trial of Ad26.COV2.S vaccine versus placebo. V gene TRBV19 combines with J gene TRBJ2-2; the D gene could be TRBD1 or TRBD2 (6 bases each). The receptor comes from a person aged 18 to 59 who received the Ad26.COV2.S COVID-19 vaccine or a placebo. The CDR3 sequence is CASSIGGTAGELFF. In DNA, the CDR3 is TGTGCCAGTAGTATCGGGGGCACCGCAGGGGAGCTGTTTTTT.